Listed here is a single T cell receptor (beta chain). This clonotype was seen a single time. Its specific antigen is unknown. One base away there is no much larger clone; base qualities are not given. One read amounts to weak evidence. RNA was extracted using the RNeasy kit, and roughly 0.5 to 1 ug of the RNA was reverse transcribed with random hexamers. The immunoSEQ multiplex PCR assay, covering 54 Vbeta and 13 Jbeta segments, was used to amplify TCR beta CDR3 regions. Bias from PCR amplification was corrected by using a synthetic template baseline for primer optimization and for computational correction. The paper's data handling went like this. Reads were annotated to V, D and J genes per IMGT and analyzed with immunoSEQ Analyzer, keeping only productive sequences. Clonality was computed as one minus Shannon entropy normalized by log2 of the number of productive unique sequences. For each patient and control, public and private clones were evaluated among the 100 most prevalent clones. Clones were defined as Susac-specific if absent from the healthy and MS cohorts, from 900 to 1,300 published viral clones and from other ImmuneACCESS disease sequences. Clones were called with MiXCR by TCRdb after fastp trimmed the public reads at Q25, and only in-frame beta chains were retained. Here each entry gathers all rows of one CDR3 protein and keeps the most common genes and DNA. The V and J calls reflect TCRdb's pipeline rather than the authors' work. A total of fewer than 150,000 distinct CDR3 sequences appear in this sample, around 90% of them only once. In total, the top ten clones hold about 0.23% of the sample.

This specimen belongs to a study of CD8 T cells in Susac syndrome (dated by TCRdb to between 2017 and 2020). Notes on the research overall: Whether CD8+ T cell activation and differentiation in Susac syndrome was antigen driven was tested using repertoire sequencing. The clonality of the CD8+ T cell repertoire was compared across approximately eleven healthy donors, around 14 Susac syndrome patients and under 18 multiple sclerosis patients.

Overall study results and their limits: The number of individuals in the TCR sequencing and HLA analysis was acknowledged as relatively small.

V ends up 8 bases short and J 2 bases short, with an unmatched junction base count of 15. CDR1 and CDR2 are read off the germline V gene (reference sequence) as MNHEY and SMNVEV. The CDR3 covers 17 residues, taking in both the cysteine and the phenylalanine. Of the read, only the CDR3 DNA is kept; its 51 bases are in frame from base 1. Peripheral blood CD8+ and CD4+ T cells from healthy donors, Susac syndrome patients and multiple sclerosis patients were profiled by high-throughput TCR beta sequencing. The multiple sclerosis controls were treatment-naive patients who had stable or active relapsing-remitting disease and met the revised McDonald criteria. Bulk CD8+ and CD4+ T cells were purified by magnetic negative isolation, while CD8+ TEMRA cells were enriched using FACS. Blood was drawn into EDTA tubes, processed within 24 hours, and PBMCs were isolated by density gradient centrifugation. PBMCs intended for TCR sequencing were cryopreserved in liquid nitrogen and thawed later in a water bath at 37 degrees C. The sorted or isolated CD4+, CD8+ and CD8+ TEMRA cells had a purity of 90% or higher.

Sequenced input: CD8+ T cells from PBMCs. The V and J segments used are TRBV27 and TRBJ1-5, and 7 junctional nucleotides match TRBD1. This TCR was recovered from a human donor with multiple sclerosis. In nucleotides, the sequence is TGTGCCAGCTATTATCCATCCGGACAGGACTGCAATCAGCCCCAGCATTTT. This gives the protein CASYYPSGQDCNQPQHF.